The 17 T cell receptor beta chains below come from one sample, sequenced in a study of OX40 agonist ivuxolimab in advanced cancers. The data were produced by immunoSEQ multiplex PCR, yet TCRdb's version contains in-frame clones alone and is incomplete. The table includes about 75,000 clones, 75% to 90% detected once. This specimen was CD4+ or CD8+ T cells sorted from blood, taken in a trial of the OX40 agonist ivuxolimab. These receptor sequences come from an adult with an advanced solid tumor such as melanoma, head and neck, liver or kidney cancer.

This chain connects TRBV15 to TRBJ1-2, with a tentative D call TRBD1 (6 bases). Germline V gene data show CDR1 as LNHNV and CDR2 as YYDKDF (reference sequence). The CDR3 length is 15 residues. V lost 1 base and J 5 bases, leaving 14 bases between the germline ends. The CDR3 nucleotides read TGTGCCACCAGCAGAGCCGGAGGGGGGGGTTATGGCTACACCTTC. Its translation: CATSRAGGGGYGYTF.

This clone appeared a few times. This chain connects TRBV30 to TRBJ1-1; D might be TRBD1 (5 bases). This CDR3 comprises 13 residues. The germline V and J ends were trimmed by 8 bases and 5 bases, with 18 bases remaining between them. Germline V lookup: CDR1 GTSNPN, CDR2 SVGIG (reference sequence). CDR3 protein: CARTRGSGTEAFF. CDR3 DNA sequence: TGTGCCCGTACTAGGGGAAGCGGGACTGAAGCTTTCTTT.

This chain connects TRBV6-1 to TRBJ1-5; D is unresolved. With 7 bases removed from V and 2 bases from J, the gap between germline ends came to 12 bases. The CDR3 runs to 14 residues. Germline V gene sequence: CDR1 MNHNS, CDR2 SASEGT. The CDR3 loop reads CASTEQAGNQPQHF. CDR3 DNA: TGTGCCAGCACCGAGCAGGCAGGCAATCAGCCCCAGCATTTT.

The chain has TRBV27 and TRBJ1-1; no clear D. CDR1 is MNHEY and CDR2 is SMNVEV in the germline V gene (reference sequence). The CDR3 is made up of 14 amino acids. Trimming pared 7 bases from V and 1 base from J, leaving 13 bases between. The CDR3 loop reads CASNNRVGNTEAFF. In nucleotides, the CDR3 is TGTGCCAGCAACAATCGGGTCGGGAACACTGAAGCTTTCTTT.

A note on this clone: The same CDR3 is also encoded by other DNA sequences in this sample. This sequence joins TRBV4-1 and TRBJ1-5; 8 positions match TRBD1. Trimming at V came to 0 bases and at J to 7 bases, leaving 5 bases not matched to a gene. Germline CDR1 MGHRA, CDR2 YSYEKL. The CDR3 spans 15 residues. The CDR3 is CASSQDRQGRQPQHF. CDR3 nucleotide sequence: TGCGCCAGCAGCCAAGACCGACAGGGGCGACAGCCCCAGCATTTT.

There are a few counts of this clone. The rearrangement links TRBV15 to TRBJ1-2; D remains ambiguous. The CDR3 loop spans 14 amino acids. Per germline, CDR1 LNHNV and CDR2 YYDKDF (reference sequence). The V and J ends lost 8 bases and 8 bases respectively, with 21 bases between them. The CDR3 region is CATSGAGPSEGYTF. The CDR3, as DNA: TGTGCCACCTCGGGTGCAGGCCCCTCGGAGGGCTACACCTTC. The full variable domain, with the rest looked up from reference TRBV15 and TRBJ1-2, is DAMVIQNPRYQVTQFGKPVTLSCSQTLNHNVMYWYQQKSSQAPKLLFHYYDKDFNNEADTPDNFQSRRPNTSFCFLDIRSPGLGDTAMYLCATSGAGPSEGYTFGSGTRLTVV.

This chain connects TRBV2 to TRBJ2-1, with 14 positions matching TRBD2. The CDR3 is 13 amino acids. The V segment lost 11 bases and the J segment 9 bases; nucleotides outside the gene matches: 6. Looked up from germline, CDR1 is SNHLY and CDR2 is FYNNEI. This chain's CDR3 is CAEGLAGEGEQFF. DNA for the CDR3: TGTGCCGAGGGACTAGCGGGAGAGGGTGAGCAGTTCTTC.

The chain couples TRBV5-6 to TRBJ2-3; TRBD1 agrees at 10 bases. CDR3 length: 12 residues. The germline gives CDR1 SGHDT, CDR2 YYEEEE. With 4 bases clipped from V and 14 bases from J, the junction kept 7 bases outside the gene matches. The CDR3 DNA follows: TGTGCCAGCAGCGCCGGGACAGGGGTGGGGTATTTT. This gives the protein CASSAGTGVGYF.

In its sample, this clone was seen once. Written as DNA, the CDR3 is TGTGCCAGCAGCCTAGCGCGCGGCGTGGAGACCCAGTACTTC. Amino acid sequence: CASSLARGVETQYF. This sequence joins TRBV5-4 and TRBJ2-5; D might be TRBD2 (6 bases). CDR3 length: 14 residues. V was shortened by 4 bases and J by 5 bases, with 15 bases between the two germline ends. In germline, CDR1 is SGHNT, CDR2 YYREEE (reference sequence).

The V and J genes are TRBV6-1 and TRBJ1-2, with D unresolved. The CDR3 is 13 amino acids. V was shortened by 5 bases and J by 5 bases, with 12 bases between the two germline ends. CDR1 MNHNS and CDR2 SASEGT come from the germline V gene. The CDR3 is CASSPNQQYGYTF. In nucleotides, the CDR3 is TGTGCCAGCAGTCCGAATCAGCAATATGGCTACACCTTC.

The rearrangement links TRBV27 to TRBJ2-5, with a tentative D call TRBD1 (7 bases). The CDR3 contains 15 residues. Trimming pared 4 bases from V and 5 bases from J, leaving 17 bases between. Germline V lookup: CDR1 MNHEY, CDR2 SMNVEV (reference sequence). The CDR3 DNA follows: TGTGCCAGCAGTTCTCACAGGGGAGGTCCGGAGACCCAGTACTTC. Translation: CASSSHRGGPETQYF.

This clone is a singleton in its sample. The chain couples TRBV9 to TRBJ2-7; 7 bases agree with TRBD2. CDR1 is SGDLS, CDR2 YYNGEE, per germline. The V gene end was trimmed by 4 bases and the J gene end by 3 bases; junction bases not matched to a gene: 10. The CDR3 is made up of 15 amino acids. The CDR3 nucleotides are TGTGCCAGCAGCAAGCAGGGAGGGGCGGGCTACGAGCAGTACTTC. Protein sequence: CASSKQGGAGYEQYF.

The chain uses TRBV5-1 and TRBJ1-2; 10 bases are shared with TRBD1. Trimming removed 0 bases from V and 2 bases from J; junction bases left unmatched: 1. CDR3 size: 15 residues. The germline gives CDR1 SGHRS, CDR2 YFSETQ. The CDR3 DNA reads as TGCGCCAGCAGCTTGGTGGACAGGGGGAACTATGGCTACACCTTC. Its translation: CASSLVDRGNYGYTF.

A single count supports this clone. J is TRBJ1-4 and V is TRBV25-1; TRBD1 matches 7 bases. The CDR3 has 15 residues. Per germline, CDR1 MGHDK and CDR2 SYGVNS. V shed 3 bases and J 5 bases; nucleotides not matched to a gene: 6. The CDR3 DNA is TGTGCCAGCAGTGACCAGGGGGTAATCAATGAAAAACTGTTTTTT. This sequence encodes CASSDQGVINEKLFF.

This clone is a singleton in its sample. The chain carries TRBV7-8 and TRBJ2-7; D ambiguous. The CDR3 is made up of 13 amino acids. CDR1 and CDR2 from the germline V gene are SGHVS and FQNEAQ. V was cut by 5 bases and J by 6 bases, with 14 bases left in between. Here the CDR3 reads CASSQAPRTEQYF. In nucleotides, the CDR3 is TGTGCCAGCAGCCAGGCACCCAGAACCGAGCAGTACTTC.

The chain combines TRBV5-1 with TRBJ2-7; tentative D call: TRBD2 (5 bases). In germline, CDR1 is SGHRS, CDR2 YFSETQ. The CDR3 is 14 amino acids. With 0 bases removed from V and 1 base from J, the gap between germline ends came to 8 bases. The CDR3 is CASSLDAGSYEQYF. The DNA of the CDR3 is TGCGCCAGCAGCTTGGACGCGGGTTCCTACGAGCAGTACTTC.

This rearrangement joins TRBV18 to TRBJ1-1; D gene uncertain. CDR3 size: 14 residues. Germline V CDR1 and CDR2: KGHSH, LQKENI. The V end was cut by 2 bases, the J end by 6 bases, with 13 bases between. CDR3: CASSPGQVESEAFF. The CDR3 region has the DNA TGTGCCAGCTCACCAGGGCAGGTAGAGTCTGAAGCTTTCTTT.